These 20 T cell receptor beta chains share one sample of origin, sequenced in a study of blood T cell repertoires in COVID-19 (dated by TCRdb to about 2020). The method was the immunoSEQ multiplex PCR assay. Drawn from immuneACCESS, this table holds only the in-frame rearrangements with V and J called that TCRdb kept. Clones are partly lost; checked studies trace under half to an unresolved V gene and leave the rest unexplained. The sample table lists about 210,000 clones, around 92% of them with a count of one. Clones ranked in the top ten supply around 1.2% of the sample. The sequenced sample was peripheral blood. These receptors all come from a young man with acute or convalescent COVID-19.

V is TRBV6-5 and J is TRBJ2-1; 12 nucleotides agree with TRBD1. Trimming removed 5 bases from V and 8 bases from J; junction bases left unmatched: 7. The CDR3 has 15 residues. Germline lookup yields CDR1 MNHEY and CDR2 SVGAGI. CDR3 DNA: TGTGCCAGCAGTCTTGGGACAGGGGGCTTCGATGAGCAGTTCTTC. This codes for CASSLGTGGFDEQFF.

The chain couples TRBV18 to TRBJ1-6, with 8 nucleotides matching TRBD1. CDR1 and CDR2 from the germline V gene are KGHSH and LQKENI. The trim removed 3 bases at V and 4 bases at J, leaving 11 bases unmatched. This CDR3 contains 18 residues. The CDR3 protein is CASSPLPLTGAYNSPLHF. CDR3 in DNA: TGTGCCAGCTCACCCCTACCCTTGACAGGGGCATATAATTCACCCCTCCACTTT.

The V gene is TRBV7-6, the J gene TRBJ2-2, with D maybe TRBD2 (5 bases). The V gene lost 2 bases and the J gene lost 1 base, with 14 bases spanning the gap. The length of the CDR3 is 17 residues. Germline values: CDR1 SGHVS, CDR2 FNYEAQ. The CDR3 DNA is TGTGCCAGCAGCTTACGGAGTCAGGCGGGGAACACCGGGGAGCTGTTTTTT. Its translation is CASSLRSQAGNTGELFF.

This clone occurred once. The rearrangement joins TRBV4-2 to TRBJ2-1; the match to TRBD1 covers 10 bases. Per germline, CDR1 LGHNA and CDR2 YNFKEQ. The CDR3 consists of 17 residues. Germline trimming cut 1 base from V and 5 bases from J; bases unmatched to any gene: 8. The DNA for the CDR3 is TGTGCCAGCAGCCAAGTCGGGACAGGGGCGATGAACAATGAGCAGTTCTTC. It specifies CASSQVGTGAMNNEQFF.

The chain links TRBV7-8 to TRBJ1-6; 8 nucleotides line up with TRBD1. The V and J ends lost 5 bases and 7 bases, in that order; junction bases with no gene match: 4. CDR1 is SGHVS, CDR2 FQNEAQ, per germline. This CDR3 spans 14 amino acids. The CDR3 loop is CASSADRGNSPLHF. The CDR3 region has the DNA TGTGCCAGCAGCGCCGACAGGGGCAATTCACCCCTCCACTTT.

The chain links TRBV3-1 (or the pseudogene TRBV3-2) to TRBJ2-2; TRBD1 aligns across 7 bases. In germline, CDR1 is LGHDT, CDR2 YNNKEL (reference sequence). The CDR3 spans 15 residues. The ends lost 3 bases at V and 3 bases at J; junction bases unmatched: 4. The CDR3 coding sequence is TGTGCCAGCAGCCAGCGACAGGGAGACACCGGGGAGCTGTTTTTT. Its protein product is CASSQRQGDTGELFF.

The chain has TRBV10-3 and TRBJ2-3, with a tentative D call TRBD2 (5 bases). The ends were cut back, 10 bases at V and 2 bases at J, with 13 bases in the middle. CDR1 is ENHRY, CDR2 SYGVKD, per germline. The CDR3 loop spans 13 amino acids. CDR3 sequence (DNA): TGTGCCACTTACCGAGGGTACACAGATACGCAGTATTTT. The encoded protein is CATYRGYTDTQYF.

The CDR3 nucleotides read TGTGCCCCCACCTGGGGACAGGGCCTTGGCTACACCTTC. It encodes CAPTWGQGLGYTF. The gene calls are TRBV6-5 and TRBJ1-2; 9 nucleotides agree with TRBD1. CDR3 size: 13 residues. The germline V gene encodes CDR1 MNHEY and CDR2 SVGAGI. Unmatched junction bases numbered 11, after V lost 11 bases and J lost 7 bases.

The chain carries TRBV9 and TRBJ1-2; the D is unclear. This CDR3 comprises 11 residues. Germline loops: CDR1 SGDLS, CDR2 YYNGEE. Trimming removed 3 bases at V and 10 bases at J, with 10 bases between. In nucleotides, the CDR3 is TGTGCCAGCAGCGGACTAAAGTTCTACACCTTC. This gives the protein CASSGLKFYTF.

This chain joins TRBV5-8 and TRBJ1-6, with 10 positions matching TRBD1. Germline lookup yields CDR1 SGHTS and CDR2 YDEGEE. The CDR3 covers 16 residues. J lost 7 bases, V lost 4 bases, and 8 bases had no gene match. The CDR3 loop is CASSHRDRGLNSPLHF. CDR3 sequence (DNA): TGTGCCAGCAGCCACCGGGACAGGGGTTTAAATTCACCCCTCCACTTT. The whole variable domain, remainder taken from reference TRBV5-8 and TRBJ1-6, is EAGVTQSPTHLIKTRGQQATLRCSPISGHTSVYWYQQALGLGLQFLLWYDEGEERNRGNFPPRFSGRQFPNYSSELNVNALELEDSALYLCASSHRDRGLNSPLHFGNGTRLTVT.

This sequence joins TRBV5-4 and TRBJ2-7; perhaps TRBD2 as D (6 bases). CDR3 length equals 14 residues. V shed 2 bases and J shed 4 bases, with 13 bases lying between them. Germline V gene lookup returns CDR1 SGHNT and CDR2 YYREEE (reference sequence). In DNA, the CDR3 is TGTGCCAGCAGCTTTGGGACTGTGGAATACGAGCAGTACTTC. It is translated as CASSFGTVEYEQYF.

The chain is built from TRBV12-3 or TRBV12-4 and TRBJ1-4; 9 bases are shared with TRBD1. The junction had 2 bases not matched to a gene; V was cut back by 6 bases and J by 12 bases. The CDR3 spans 11 residues. The CDR3 protein is CASSRDRELFF. CDR3 nucleotides: TGTGCCAGCAGCCGGGACAGGGAACTGTTTTTT.

The chain combines TRBV3-1 (or the pseudogene TRBV3-2) with TRBJ2-3, with 7 positions matching TRBD1. The germline V gene has CDR1 LGHDT and CDR2 YNNKEL (reference sequence). Trimming at V came to 4 bases and at J to 5 bases, leaving 6 bases not matched to a gene. The CDR3 extends over 14 amino acids. CDR3 sequence: CASSRRQGGDTQYF. The CDR3 DNA follows: TGTGCCAGCAGCCGCCGACAGGGTGGAGATACGCAGTATTTT.

The V gene is TRBV5-1, the J gene TRBJ1-1, with D unresolved. The V gene's germline CDR1 is SGHRS and CDR2 YFSETQ. The CDR3 has 16 amino acids. Trimming left V 4 bases short and J 2 bases short, with 18 bases between. This CDR3 reads CASSLPKTRGNTEAFF. CDR3 sequence (DNA): TGCGCCAGCAGCCTCCCAAAAACACGGGGAAACACTGAAGCTTTCTTT.

The chain has TRBV2 and TRBJ1-2; 9 bases agree with TRBD1. V shed 6 bases and J 6 bases; nucleotides not matched to a gene: 8. CDR1 is SNHLY, CDR2 FYNNEI, per germline. This CDR3 is 14 amino acids long. CDR3 in DNA: TGTGCCAGCAGCGTAAAACAGGGGGCTGATGGCTACACCTTC. Its protein product is CASSVKQGADGYTF. Together with reference TRBV2 and TRBJ1-2, the CDR3 gives the full variable domain: EPEVTQTPSHQVTQMGQEVILRCVPISNHLYFYWYRQILGQKVEFLVSFYNNEISEKSEIFDDQFSVERPDGSNFTLKIRSTKLEDSAMYFCASSVKQGADGYTFGSGTRLTVV.

This CDR3 is CASSLSGAEQYF. The CDR3 DNA follows: TGTGCCAGCAGTTTGTCAGGGGCCGAGCAGTACTTC. This chain links TRBV12-3 or TRBV12-4 with TRBJ2-7; possibly TRBD1 for D (6 bases). V was trimmed by 3 bases and J by 6 bases, leaving 9 bases between them. CDR3 length: 12 amino acids.

This clone was seen only a few times. The J gene is TRBJ1-1, the V gene TRBV11-2; 8 bases map to TRBD1. Trimming at V came to 5 bases and at J to 5 bases, leaving 7 bases not matched to a gene. Germline loops: CDR1 SGHAT, CDR2 FQNNGV. The CDR3 has 14 amino acids. The CDR3 DNA reads as TGTGCCAGCAGCCAGAGGACAGGGAGGACTGAAGCTTTCTTT. Its translation: CASSQRTGRTEAFF.

Notes on this clone: Other DNA variants within this sample encode the same CDR3. The chain has TRBV7-9 and TRBJ1-1; D call uncertain. V lost 1 base to trimming and J lost 1 base, with 7 bases between them. Germline V gene sequence: CDR1 SEHNR, CDR2 FQNEAQ (reference sequence). CDR3 size: 14 residues. The CDR3 DNA follows: TGTGCCAGCAGCTTAGTAGCCGGGAACACTGAAGCTTTCTTT. Translation: CASSLVAGNTEAFF.

The V gene is TRBV3-1 (or the pseudogene TRBV3-2), the J gene TRBJ2-1, with D uncertain. V gave up 1 base and J gave up 3 bases, with 10 bases separating them. The CDR3 is 15 residues long. The germline CDR1 and CDR2 sequences are LGHDT and YNNKEL (reference sequence). CDR3 coding DNA: TGTGCCAGCAGCCAAGTATCTAGAAACTACAATGAGCAGTTCTTC. Residues: CASSQVSRNYNEQFF.

The gene calls are TRBV27 and TRBJ1-5; tentatively, D is TRBD1 (5 bases). Per the germline V gene, CDR1 is MNHEY and CDR2 is SMNVEV (reference sequence). The CDR3 runs to 14 residues. Trimming removed 5 bases from V and 7 bases from J, with 15 bases in between. The CDR3: CASSDPGTSQPQHF. DNA of the CDR3: TGTGCCAGCAGTGACCCCGGGACTTCGCAGCCCCAGCATTTT.